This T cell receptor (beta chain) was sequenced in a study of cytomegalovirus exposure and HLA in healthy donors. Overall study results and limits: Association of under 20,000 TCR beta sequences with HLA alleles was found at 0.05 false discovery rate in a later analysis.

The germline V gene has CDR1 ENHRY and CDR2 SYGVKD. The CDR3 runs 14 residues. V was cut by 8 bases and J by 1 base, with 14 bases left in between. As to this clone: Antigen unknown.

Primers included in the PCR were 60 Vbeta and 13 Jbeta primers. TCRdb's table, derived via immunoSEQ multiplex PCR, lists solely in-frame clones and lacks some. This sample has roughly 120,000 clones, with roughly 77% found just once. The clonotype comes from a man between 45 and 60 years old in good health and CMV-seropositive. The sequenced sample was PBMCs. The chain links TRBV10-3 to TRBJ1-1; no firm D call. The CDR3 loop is CAIASVAENTEAFF. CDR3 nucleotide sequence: TGTGCCATCGCCAGCGTGGCAGAGAACACTGAAGCTTTCTTT.